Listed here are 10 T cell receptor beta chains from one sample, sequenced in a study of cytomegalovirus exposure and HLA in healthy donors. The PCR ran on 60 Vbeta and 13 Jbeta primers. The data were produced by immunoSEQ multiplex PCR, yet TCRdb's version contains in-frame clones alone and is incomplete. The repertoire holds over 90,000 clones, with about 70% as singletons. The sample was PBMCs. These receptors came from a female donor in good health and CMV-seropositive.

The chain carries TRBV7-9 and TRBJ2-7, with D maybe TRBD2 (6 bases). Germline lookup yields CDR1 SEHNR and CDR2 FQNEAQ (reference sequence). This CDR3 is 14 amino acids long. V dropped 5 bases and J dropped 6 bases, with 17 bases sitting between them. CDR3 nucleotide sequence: TGTGCCAGCAGCCCCCCATGGGGGGAAGCCGAGCAGTACTTC. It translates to CASSPPWGEAEQYF.

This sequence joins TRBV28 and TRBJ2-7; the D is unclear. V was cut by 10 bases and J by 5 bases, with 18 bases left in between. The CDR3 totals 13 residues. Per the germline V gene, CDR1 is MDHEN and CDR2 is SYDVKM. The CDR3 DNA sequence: TGTGCCACCAACCGGCCCACGAGGAACGAGCAGTACTTC. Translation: CATNRPTRNEQYF.

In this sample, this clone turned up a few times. Here the CDR3 reads CASSPRQAQGGYTF. CDR3 bases: TGTGCCAGCAGCCCACGACAGGCCCAAGGGGGCTACACCTTC. The chain is built from TRBV7-2 and TRBJ1-2, with D perhaps matching TRBD1 (6 bases). The CDR3 totals 14 residues. Germline CDR1 SGHTA, CDR2 FQGNSA. With 5 bases removed from V and 8 bases from J, the gap between germline ends came to 18 bases.

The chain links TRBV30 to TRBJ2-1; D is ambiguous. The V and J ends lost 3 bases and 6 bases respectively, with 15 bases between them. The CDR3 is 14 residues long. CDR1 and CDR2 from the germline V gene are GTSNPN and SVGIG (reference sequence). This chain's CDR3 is CAWRQRRSFNEQFF. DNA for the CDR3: TGTGCCTGGAGACAAAGGCGGAGCTTCAATGAGCAGTTCTTC.

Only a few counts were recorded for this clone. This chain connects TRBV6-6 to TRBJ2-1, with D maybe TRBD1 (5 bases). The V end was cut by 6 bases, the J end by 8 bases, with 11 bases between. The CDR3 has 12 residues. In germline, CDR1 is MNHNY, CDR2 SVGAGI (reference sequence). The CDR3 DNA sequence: TGTGCCAGCAGAACAGGCTCGGATGAGCAGTTCTTC. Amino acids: CASRTGSDEQFF.

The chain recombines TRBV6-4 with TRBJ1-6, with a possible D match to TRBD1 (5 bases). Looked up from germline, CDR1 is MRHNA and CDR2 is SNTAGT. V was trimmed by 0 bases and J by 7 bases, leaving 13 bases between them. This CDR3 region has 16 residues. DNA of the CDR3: TGTGCCAGCAGTGACTCCGGGGGAGGAGGAAATTCACCCCTCCACTTT. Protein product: CASSDSGGGGNSPLHF.

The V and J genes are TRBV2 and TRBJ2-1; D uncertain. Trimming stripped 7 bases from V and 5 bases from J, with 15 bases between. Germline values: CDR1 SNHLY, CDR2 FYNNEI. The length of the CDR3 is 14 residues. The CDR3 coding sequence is TGTGCCAGCATGGCAAGTTCCCCGAACAATGAGCAGTTCTTC. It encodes CASMASSPNNEQFF.

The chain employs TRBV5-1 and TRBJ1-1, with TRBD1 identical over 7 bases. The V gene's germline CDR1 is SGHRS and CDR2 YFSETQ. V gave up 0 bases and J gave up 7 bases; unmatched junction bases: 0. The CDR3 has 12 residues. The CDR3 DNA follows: TGCGCCAGCAGCTTGGCAGGGGGTGAAGCTTTCTTT. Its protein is CASSLAGGEAFF.

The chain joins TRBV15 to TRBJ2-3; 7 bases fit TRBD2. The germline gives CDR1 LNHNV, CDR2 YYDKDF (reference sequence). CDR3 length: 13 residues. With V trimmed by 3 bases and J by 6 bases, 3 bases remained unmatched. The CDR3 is CATSRGLSDTQYF. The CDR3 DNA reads TGTGCCACCAGCAGGGGACTAAGCGATACGCAGTATTTT.

The CDR3 region is CAWSVNRKETQYF. DNA of the CDR3: TGTGCCTGGAGTGTCAACAGAAAAGAGACCCAGTACTTC. The J gene is TRBJ2-5, the V gene TRBV30; D not resolved. CDR1 is GTSNPN and CDR2 is SVGIG in the germline V gene (reference sequence). This CDR3 region has 13 residues. Trimming took 0 bases from V and 3 from J, leaving 8 bases between them.